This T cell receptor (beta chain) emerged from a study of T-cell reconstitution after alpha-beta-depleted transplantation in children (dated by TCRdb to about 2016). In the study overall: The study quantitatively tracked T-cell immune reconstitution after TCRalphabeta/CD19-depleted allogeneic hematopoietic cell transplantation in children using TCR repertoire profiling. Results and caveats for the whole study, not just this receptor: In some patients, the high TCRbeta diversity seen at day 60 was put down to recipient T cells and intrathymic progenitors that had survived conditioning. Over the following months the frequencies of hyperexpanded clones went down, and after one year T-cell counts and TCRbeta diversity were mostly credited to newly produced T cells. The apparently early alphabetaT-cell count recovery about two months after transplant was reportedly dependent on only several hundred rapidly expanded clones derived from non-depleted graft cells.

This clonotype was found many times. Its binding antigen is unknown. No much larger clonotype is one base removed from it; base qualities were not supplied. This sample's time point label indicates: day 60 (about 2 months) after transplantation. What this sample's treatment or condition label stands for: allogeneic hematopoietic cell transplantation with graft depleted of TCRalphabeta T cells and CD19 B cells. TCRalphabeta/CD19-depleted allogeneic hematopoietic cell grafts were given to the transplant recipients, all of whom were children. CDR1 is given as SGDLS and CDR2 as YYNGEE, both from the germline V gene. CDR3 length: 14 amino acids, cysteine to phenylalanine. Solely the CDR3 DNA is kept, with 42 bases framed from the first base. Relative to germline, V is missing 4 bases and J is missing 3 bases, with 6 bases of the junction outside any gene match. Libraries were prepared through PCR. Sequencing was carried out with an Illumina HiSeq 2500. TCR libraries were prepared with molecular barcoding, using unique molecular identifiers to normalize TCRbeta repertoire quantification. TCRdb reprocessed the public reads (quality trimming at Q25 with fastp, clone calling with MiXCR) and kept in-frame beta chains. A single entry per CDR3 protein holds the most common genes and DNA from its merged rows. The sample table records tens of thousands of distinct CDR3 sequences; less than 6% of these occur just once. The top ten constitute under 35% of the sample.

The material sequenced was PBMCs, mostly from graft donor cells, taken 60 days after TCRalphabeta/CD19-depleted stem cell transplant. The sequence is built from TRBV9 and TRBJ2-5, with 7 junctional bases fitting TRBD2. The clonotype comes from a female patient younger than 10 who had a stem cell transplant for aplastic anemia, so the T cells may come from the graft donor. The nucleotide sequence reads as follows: TGTGCCAGCAGCTCCGGGGGGTTCGAAGAGACCCAGTACTTC. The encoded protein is CASSSGGFEETQYF.